The 28 T cell receptor beta chains below come from one sample, sequenced in a study of radiation and T cells in renal cell carcinoma. Using immunoSEQ multiplex PCR, the repertoire was profiled, and TCRdb retains in-frame clones only, with some absent. Found here are some 76,000 clones, 82% of them singletons; the top ten hold less than 7%. Documented time point: blood 2 weeks post-SBRT. The treatment here: 15 Gy SBRT to primary tumor, nephrectomy 4 weeks later. This specimen was blood, taken from a patient whose treatment included radiotherapy and nephrectomy. These receptors were taken from a man aged 55 to 70 with renal cell carcinoma.

This chain uses TRBV9 with TRBJ2-3; D possibly matches TRBD1 or TRBD2 (5 bases each). With 0 bases removed from V and 4 bases from J, the gap between germline ends came to 15 bases. In germline, CDR1 is SGDLS, CDR2 YYNGEE. CDR3 length: 16 residues. The CDR3 DNA is TGTGCCAGCAGCGTAGCTGTCGGGGACCCACCAGATACGCAGTATTTT. It translates to CASSVAVGDPPDTQYF.

The chain couples TRBV2 to TRBJ2-2; 7 nucleotides line up with TRBD1. The V gene end was trimmed by 2 bases and the J gene end by 6 bases; junction bases not matched to a gene: 3. The CDR3 consists of 14 residues. From germline, CDR1 is SNHLY and CDR2 FYNNEI. CDR3 in amino acids: CASSELTGAGELFF. CDR3 sequence (DNA): TGTGCCAGCAGTGAATTAACAGGGGCCGGGGAGCTGTTTTTT.

CDR3 nucleotides: TGTGCCAGCAGCGCTGCCCGGGAGAACTATGGCTACACCTTC. Translation: CASSAARENYGYTF. The V gene is TRBV9, the J gene TRBJ1-2; no clear D gene. The CDR3 consists of 14 residues. The V and J ends lost 3 bases and 2 bases respectively, with 11 bases between them. CDR1 and CDR2 from the germline V gene are SGDLS and YYNGEE.

The gene calls are TRBV19 and TRBJ2-7, with D perhaps assigned TRBD1 or TRBD2 (5 bases each). This CDR3 spans 14 amino acids. Per the germline V gene, CDR1 is LNHDA and CDR2 is SQIVND (reference sequence). With 7 bases removed from V and 3 bases from J, the gap between germline ends came to 16 bases. In DNA form, the CDR3 reads TGTGCCAGTACCCGCGGGCAGGGCCTCTACGAGCAGTACTTC. This gives the protein CASTRGQGLYEQYF.

This clone was detected a few times. This rearrangement joins TRBV15 to TRBJ2-2, with no clear D. V lost 3 bases and J lost 1, with 3 bases in between. The CDR3 loop spans 13 amino acids. Germline CDR1 and CDR2: LNHNV and YYDKDF (reference sequence). CDR3 nucleotide sequence: TGTGCCACCAGCAGGGAGAACACCGGGGAGCTGTTTTTT. As protein: CATSRENTGELFF.

In this sample, this clone turned up a few times. The rearrangement uses TRBV7-2 and TRBJ2-7; 9 positions match TRBD2. The V segment lost 5 bases and the J segment 4 bases; nucleotides outside the gene matches: 3. The CDR3 is made up of 13 amino acids. CDR1 is SGHTA and CDR2 is FQGNSA in the germline V gene. The CDR3 nucleotides read TGTGCCAGCAGCATTCTAGCGGGGTACGAGCAGTACTTC. It translates to CASSILAGYEQYF.

The rearrangement uses TRBV6-5 and TRBJ1-2; D might be TRBD1 (5 bases). This CDR3 comprises 14 residues. Trimming shortened V by 8 bases and J by 4 bases, and 17 bases separated the two germline ends. CDR1 is MNHEY, CDR2 SVGAGI, per germline. In DNA form, the CDR3 reads TGTGCCAGCGCCAGGTTGAGACAGAGCTATGGCTACACCTTC. Residues: CASARLRQSYGYTF.

The chain links TRBV4-1 to TRBJ1-3; the D gene is possibly TRBD1 (5 bases). V gave up 0 bases and J gave up 4 bases, with 19 bases separating them. The CDR3 has 18 amino acids. Germline CDR1 reads MGHRA; CDR2 reads YSYEKL. The CDR3 loop reads CASSQEGYLETVGNTIYF. The CDR3 DNA sequence: TGCGCCAGCAGCCAAGAAGGATATTTGGAGACAGTCGGAAACACCATATATTTT.

The rearrangement uses TRBV7-2 and TRBJ2-1, with D tentatively TRBD1 or TRBD2 (5 bases each). Trimming cost V 7 bases and J 6 bases, with 19 bases left between them. CDR3 length: 15 residues. The germline V gene has CDR1 SGHTA and CDR2 FQGNSA. This CDR3 is CASIHGASFGNEQFF. CDR3 DNA sequence: TGTGCCAGCATCCATGGGGCTAGCTTTGGCAATGAGCAGTTCTTC.

The chain joins TRBV4-3 to TRBJ2-7; D possibly corresponds to TRBD1 (6 bases). The CDR3 contains 17 residues. Germline V gene lookup returns CDR1 LGHNA and CDR2 YSLEER. V gave up 5 bases and J gave up 1 base, with 21 bases separating them. CDR3 residues: CASSLPPGHKYSYEQYF. The DNA of the CDR3 is TGCGCCAGCAGCTTGCCCCCGGGACATAAGTATTCCTACGAGCAGTACTTC.

The rearrangement joins TRBV5-1 to TRBJ2-6; D gene unclear. This CDR3 has 16 amino acids. Trimming stripped 0 bases from V and 0 bases from J, with 7 bases between. CDR1 and CDR2 (germline): SGHRS, YFSETQ. CDR3 sequence reads: CASSLAQSSGANVLTF. In nucleotides, the CDR3 is TGCGCCAGCAGCTTGGCCCAGAGCTCTGGGGCCAACGTCCTGACTTTC.

The chain recombines TRBV6-1 with TRBJ2-7, with a possible D match to TRBD2 (6 bases). Germline-derived CDR1 and CDR2 are MNHNS and SASEGT. The V gene lost 2 bases and the J gene lost 2 bases, with 16 bases spanning the gap. The CDR3 sequence is 16 residues long. CDR3 bases: TGTGCCAGCAGTGAATACCCAACGGGAGTTACCTACGAGCAGTACTTC. This codes for CASSEYPTGVTYEQYF.

The chain is built from TRBV19 and TRBJ2-7, with D possibly TRBD1 on 6 matching bases. Trimming shortened V by 8 bases and J by 3 bases, and 14 bases separated the two germline ends. CDR1 is LNHDA, CDR2 SQIVND, per germline (reference sequence). The CDR3 covers 13 residues. As DNA, the CDR3 is TGTGCCAGTTCCCACAGGGCGGACTACGAGCAGTACTTC. Translating gives CASSHRADYEQYF.

The chain joins TRBV18 to TRBJ1-5, with 7 bases matching TRBD1. V dropped 3 bases and J dropped 5; count of bases not matched to a gene: 4. The CDR3 consists of 14 residues. CDR1 KGHSH and CDR2 LQKENI come from the germline V gene. The CDR3 sequence is CASSPDRLDQPQHF. The DNA for the CDR3 is TGTGCCAGCTCACCGGACAGGCTTGATCAGCCCCAGCATTTT.

V and J are TRBV29-1 and TRBJ2-3; D call uncertain. Germline values: CDR1 SQVTM, CDR2 ANQGSEA. The germline V and J ends were trimmed by 6 bases and 1 base, with 11 bases remaining between them. This CDR3 spans 13 amino acids. CDR3 bases: TGCAGCGTCCTTTGGATCGGCACAGATACGCAGTATTTT. Its translation: CSVLWIGTDTQYF.

This clone has a single count. The chain is built from TRBV4-1 and TRBJ2-3; 13 positions match TRBD2. Germline V gene lookup returns CDR1 MGHRA and CDR2 YSYEKL. The CDR3 sequence is 19 residues long. Unmatched junction bases numbered 11, after V lost 3 bases and J lost 2 bases. For the CDR3, the DNA is TGCGCCAGCAGCCACCTCAAACGGGGACTAGCGGGATTCACAGATACGCAGTATTTT. Its translation is CASSHLKRGLAGFTDTQYF.

The rearrangement joins TRBV5-1 to TRBJ2-7; 8 bases fit TRBD1. Germline trimming cut 3 bases from V and 6 bases from J; bases unmatched to any gene: 8. CDR3 length equals 14 residues. Germline V CDR1 and CDR2: SGHRS, YFSETQ. The CDR3 reads CASSSGLRGLEQYF. The CDR3 nucleotides read TGCGCCAGCAGCTCCGGCCTCAGGGGGCTCGAGCAGTACTTC.

This chain connects TRBV6-1 to TRBJ2-3; TRBD2 agrees at 10 bases. Germline V gene sequence: CDR1 MNHNS, CDR2 SASEGT. After removal of 6 bases from V and 6 bases from J, the junction contained 6 bases not matched to a gene. The CDR3 runs 14 residues. The CDR3 DNA reads TGTGCCAGCAGGGACCTAGCGGGAGCGGATACGCAGTATTTT. Translated, it gives CASRDLAGADTQYF.

About this clone itself: A junction end diverges from the germline sequence, so it may reflect a read error. The same CDR3 can be traced to other DNA sequences in this sample. The rearrangement joins TRBV7-8 to TRBJ2-7; D is possibly TRBD1 (6 bases). Germline V gene sequence: CDR1 SGHVS, CDR2 FQNEAQ. CDR3 size: 15 residues. Here the CDR3 DNA reads TGCGCCAGCAGCTTAGAAGACGGGGACACCTACGAGCAGTACTTC. Protein sequence: CASSLEDGDTYEQYF.

This clone was counted a single time. The CDR3 bases are TGTGCCAGTAGTGCAGTCCCAGAGACCCAGTACTTC. This gives the protein CASSAVPETQYF. This chain connects TRBV19 to TRBJ2-5; no clear D gene. Germline V CDR1 and CDR2: LNHDA, SQIVND (reference sequence). Deletions cut 5 bases from V and 4 bases from J, with 8 bases between. This CDR3 region has 12 residues.

The chain links TRBV28 to TRBJ1-5, with TRBD1 matching over 7 bases. The J segment lost 3 bases and the V segment lost 0 bases, leaving 8 bases of the junction unmatched. The CDR3 is 17 residues long. Germline V lookup: CDR1 MDHEN, CDR2 SYDVKM. The CDR3 DNA sequence: TGTGCCAGCAGTTTATGGCGACAGGGCCGATACAATCAGCCCCAGCATTTT. This encodes CASSLWRQGRYNQPQHF. Based on the CDR3 plus reference TRBV28 and TRBJ1-5, the full variable domain is DVKVTQSSRYLVKRTGEKVFLECVQDMDHENMFWYRQDPGLGLRLIYFSYDVKMKEKGDIPEGYSVSREKKERFSLILESASTNQTSMYLCASSLWRQGRYNQPQHFGDGTRLSIL.

V and J are TRBV2 and TRBJ2-1, with TRBD1 matching over 7 bases. The CDR3 spans 13 residues. Germline V gives CDR1 SNHLY, CDR2 FYNNEI. Trimming cost V 9 bases and J 2 bases; bases outside gene matches: 4. The CDR3 DNA is TGTGCCAGTAGGACAGGCCCCTACAATGAGCAGTTCTTC. Its protein product is CASRTGPYNEQFF. The full variable domain, with the rest looked up from reference TRBV2 and TRBJ2-1, is EPEVTQTPSHQVTQMGQEVILRCVPISNHLYFYWYRQILGQKVEFLVSFYNNEISEKSEIFDDQFSVERPDGSNFTLKIRSTKLEDSAMYFCASRTGPYNEQFFGPGTRLTVL.

CDR3 bases: TGTGCCAGCAGCTTTGTTTACGGGAACCGGTTTTACTACGAGCAGTACTTC. As protein: CASSFVYGNRFYYEQYF. The V call is TRBV5-8, the J call TRBJ2-7, with a possible D match to TRBD2 (5 bases). This CDR3 spans 17 amino acids. Trimming took off 2 bases at V and 3 bases at J, with 21 bases between the two ends. Germline CDR1 and CDR2: SGHTS and YDEGEE. Full variable domain (remainder filled in from reference TRBV5-8 and TRBJ2-7): EAGVTQSPTHLIKTRGQQATLRCSPISGHTSVYWYQQALGLGLQFLLWYDEGEERNRGNFPPRFSGRQFPNYSSELNVNALELEDSALYLCASSFVYGNRFYYEQYFGPGTRLTVT.

Details on this clone: At one end the junction does not follow the germline gene, possibly because of a read error. This chain uses TRBV7-8 with TRBJ2-5, with 9 nucleotides matching TRBD1. Germline lookup yields CDR1 SGHVS and CDR2 FQNEAQ. The CDR3 loop spans 17 amino acids. The CDR3 region has the DNA TGTGCCAGCAGTTTAGAGTTCTCCCGGGACAGGGCCGAGACCCAGTACTTC. Translated: CASSLEFSRDRAETQYF.

The chain employs TRBV28 and TRBJ1-3; D uncertain. The CDR3 runs 13 residues. The V end lost 2 bases, the J end lost 8 bases, and 10 bases lay between the germline ends. Germline CDR1 and CDR2: MDHEN and SYDVKM. CDR3 in amino acids: CASSLDGSDTIYF. The CDR3 DNA reads as TGTGCCAGCAGTTTAGACGGTTCGGACACCATATATTTT.

This chain uses TRBV4-1 with TRBJ2-7; D may be TRBD1 or TRBD2 (5 bases each). V shed 2 bases and J shed 3 bases, with 11 bases lying between them. The CDR3 loop spans 14 amino acids. Germline CDR1 MGHRA, CDR2 YSYEKL. The CDR3: CASSQRDRNYEQYF. In nucleotides, the CDR3 is TGCGCCAGCAGCCAAAGGGACCGAAACTACGAGCAGTACTTC.

This chain links TRBV6-5 with TRBJ1-6; the D is unclear. The germline CDR1 and CDR2 sequences are MNHEY and SVGAGI. The V end lost 4 bases, the J end lost 7 bases, and 14 bases lay between the germline ends. The CDR3 sequence is 15 residues long. The CDR3 sequence is CASSLTRWGNSPLHF. The DNA of the CDR3 is TGTGCCAGCAGTTTGACCAGATGGGGAAATTCACCCCTCCACTTT.

The rearrangement joins TRBV10-3 to TRBJ2-3; 7 nucleotides line up with TRBD1. This CDR3 spans 16 amino acids. Trimming at V came to 6 bases and at J to 6 bases, leaving 15 bases not matched to a gene. Germline V gene data show CDR1 as ENHRY and CDR2 as SYGVKD. CDR3 DNA sequence: TGTGCCATCAGGGGGCCTGGGACAGCCAATGGGGATACGCAGTATTTT. It yields the protein CAIRGPGTANGDTQYF.